One sample yielded the 28 T cell receptor beta chains listed below, sequenced in a study of cytomegalovirus exposure and HLA in healthy donors. The PCR used 60 Vbeta and 13 Jbeta primers. TCRdb's table, derived via immunoSEQ multiplex PCR, lists solely in-frame clones and lacks some. The sample holds some 130,000 clones, 80% to 90% seen once. Sequencing was done on a sample of PBMCs. Source of these receptors: a man aged 50 or older in good health and CMV-seronegative.

This sequence joins TRBV4-1 and TRBJ1-1, with D unresolved. The CDR3 consists of 14 residues. CDR1 and CDR2 from the germline V gene are MGHRA and YSYEKL. Trimming stripped 0 bases from V and 10 bases from J, with 15 bases between. The CDR3 nucleotides are TGCGCCAGCAGCCAAGATGCGGACCTCACTAGAGCTTTCTTT. This translates into CASSQDADLTRAFF.

In this sample, this clone turned up a few times. At one end, the junction sequence differs from germline, possibly due to a read error. This CDR3 is CASNLGRGYRGYTF. Written as DNA, the CDR3 is TGTGCCAGCAACTTGGGAAGAGGGTATCGTGGCTACACCTTC. This chain uses TRBV5-4 with TRBJ1-2; D remains unclear. Germline assignment: CDR1 SGHNT and CDR2 YYREEE (reference sequence). CDR3 length: 14 amino acids.

The chain joins TRBV11-2 to TRBJ1-2; perhaps TRBD1 as D (5 bases). Per the germline V gene, CDR1 is SGHAT and CDR2 is FQNNGV. CDR3 length: 14 amino acids. V shed 4 bases and J shed 6 bases, with 15 bases lying between them. CDR3 coding DNA: TGTGCCAGCAGCTGGGGGGAGCAGAACGATGGCTACACCTTC. Its protein product is CASSWGEQNDGYTF.

The rearrangement links TRBV18 to TRBJ1-2; possible D gene TRBD1, 6 bases. V lost 3 bases and J 7 bases, leaving 12 bases between the germline ends. This CDR3 has 13 amino acids. Germline lookup yields CDR1 KGHSH and CDR2 LQKENI. This CDR3 is CASSPDGQRGYTF. In nucleotides, the CDR3 is TGTGCCAGCTCACCCGATGGACAGCGTGGCTACACCTTC.

V and J are TRBV6-5 and TRBJ1-6, with D possibly matching TRBD1 (5 bases). Germline loops: CDR1 MNHEY, CDR2 SVGAGI. V lost 7 bases to trimming and J lost 10 bases, with 20 bases between them. There are 15 residues in the CDR3. The CDR3 DNA reads TGTGCCAGCACCCTGAGGGCCCAGGGAGGGTCACCCCTCCACTTT. This encodes CASTLRAQGGSPLHF.

The CDR3 nucleotides read TGTGCCAGCAGCTTAGTGGCAGGGGGCCGGGGAAACACCATATATTTT. It encodes CASSLVAGGRGNTIYF. The chain links TRBV11-2 to TRBJ1-3; 8 nucleotides line up with TRBD1. The CDR3 has 16 amino acids. V shed 1 base and J 4 bases; nucleotides not matched to a gene: 6. Germline CDR1 is SGHAT and CDR2 is FQNNGV.

This CDR3 is CASSLAFSSGGAKNIQYF. CDR3 DNA sequence: TGTGCCAGCAGCTTAGCGTTTTCGAGCGGGGGGGCGAAAAACATTCAGTACTTC. The V call is TRBV7-2, the J call TRBJ2-4, with 10 bases matching TRBD2. The germline CDR1 and CDR2 sequences are SGHTA and FQGNSA. This CDR3 contains 18 residues. The junction had 9 bases not matched to a gene; V was cut back by 0 bases and J by 4 bases.

This rearrangement joins TRBV14 to TRBJ1-1, with TRBD1 matching over 7 bases. Trimming took 2 bases from V and 6 from J; bases not matched to a gene: 6. Germline-derived CDR1 and CDR2 are SGHDN and FVKESK. The CDR3 has 14 amino acids. The CDR3 region has the DNA TGTGCCAGCAGCCAAACGACAGGGATCGCTGAAGCTTTCTTT. Amino acid sequence: CASSQTTGIAEAFF.

This clone has a handful of counts. This chain links TRBV6-5 with TRBJ2-7, with D perhaps matching TRBD1 (5 bases). TRBJ2-1 matches the DNA end more closely, so the J call is doubtful. This CDR3 has 13 residues. CDR1 and CDR2 from the germline V gene are MNHEY and SVGAGI. CDR3: CASTSPGWDEQFF. The CDR3 region has the DNA TGTGCCAGCACCTCGCCAGGGTGGGATGAGCAGTTCTTC.

Worth noting for this clone: A junction end diverges from the germline sequence, so it may reflect a read error. The same CDR3 is also encoded by other DNA sequences in this sample. The rearrangement uses TRBV10-2 and TRBJ2-2, with 10 bases lining up with TRBD1. CDR1 WSHSY and CDR2 SAAADI come from the germline V gene. This CDR3 has 18 amino acids. Written as DNA, the CDR3 is TGTGCCAGCAGTGACCCCGCGGGCCGGACAGGGGGGGTTGGGGAGCTGTTTTTT. As protein: CASSDPAGRTGGVGELFF.

The gene calls are TRBV11-3 and TRBJ1-1, with TRBD1 matching 8 bases. V gave up 1 base and J gave up 1 base; unmatched junction bases: 2. Germline CDR1 and CDR2: SGHNT and YENEEA. The CDR3 runs to 15 residues. Here the CDR3 reads CASSLGTGSNTEAFF. Written as DNA, the CDR3 is TGTGCCAGCAGCTTAGGGACAGGGTCGAACACTGAAGCTTTCTTT.

The chain recombines TRBV7-9 with TRBJ1-1; D is perhaps TRBD1 (5 bases). The length of the CDR3 is 16 residues. V was pared by 4 bases and J by 0 bases, with 15 bases between. The germline V gene has CDR1 SEHNR and CDR2 FQNEAQ (reference sequence). Here the CDR3 DNA reads TGTGCCAGCAGCTCCCGCCAGGGCCTTATGAACACTGAAGCTTTCTTT. It codes for CASSSRQGLMNTEAFF.

The rearrangement links TRBV7-9 to TRBJ1-1, with D possibly matching TRBD1 (6 bases). V lost 5 bases and J 1 base, leaving 11 bases between the germline ends. The CDR3 runs 14 residues. Germline-derived CDR1 and CDR2 are SEHNR and FQNEAQ (reference sequence). The CDR3 region has the DNA TGTGCCAGCAGCACCCGGGACACGAACACTGAAGCTTTCTTT. Encoded protein: CASSTRDTNTEAFF.

This chain links TRBV18 with TRBJ2-7, with 9 bases that match TRBD1. The CDR3 runs 15 residues. Per the germline V gene, CDR1 is KGHSH and CDR2 is LQKENI. The V gene end was trimmed by 3 bases and the J gene end by 4 bases; junction bases not matched to a gene: 7. As DNA, the CDR3 is TGTGCCAGCTCACCGGCCGGGACAGGGAAATACGAGCAGTACTTC. Its protein product is CASSPAGTGKYEQYF.

This chain uses TRBV6-4 with TRBJ1-2, with 7 bases aligning to TRBD1. The CDR3 contains 14 residues. Trimming cost V 5 bases and J 2 bases; bases outside gene matches: 5. CDR1 and CDR2 from the germline V gene are MRHNA and SNTAGT. The CDR3 region is CASSPGQQNYGYTF. The CDR3 nucleotides are TGTGCCAGCAGTCCGGGACAGCAAAACTATGGCTACACCTTC.

The chain recombines TRBV7-9 with TRBJ2-1; TRBD2 aligns across 13 bases. The J segment lost 7 bases and the V segment lost 1 base, leaving 10 bases of the junction unmatched. Germline V lookup: CDR1 SEHNR, CDR2 FQNEAQ (reference sequence). The CDR3 consists of 18 residues. The CDR3 bases are TGTGCCAGCAGCTTAGGAAGCCGACTAGCGGGGGGCAGGAATGAGCAGTTCTTC. Its protein is CASSLGSRLAGGRNEQFF.

A note on this clone: Other DNA sequences of this sample code for an identical CDR3. The rearrangement joins TRBV20-1 to TRBJ1-1; a weak D match, TRBD1 (5 bases). CDR3 length equals 11 residues. V was clipped by 3 bases and J by 5 bases, with 7 bases between them. The germline V gene encodes CDR1 DFQATT and CDR2 SNEGSKA (reference sequence). CDR3: CSASRGTEAFF. In DNA, the CDR3 is TGCAGTGCTAGTCGGGGGACTGAAGCTTTCTTT.

The rearrangement joins TRBV5-1 to TRBJ2-6, with 11 positions matching TRBD1. Unmatched junction bases numbered 12, after V lost 3 bases and J lost 4 bases. The CDR3 is made up of 19 amino acids. CDR1 is SGHRS, CDR2 YFSETQ, per germline. CDR3 nucleotides: TGCGCCAGCAGCTCGGGCGGCCGGACAGGGGGCGGCGGGGCCAACGTCCTGACTTTC. Amino acids: CASSSGGRTGGGGANVLTF.

Details on this clone: Within the sample, other DNA sequences also encode this same CDR3. The chain recombines TRBV7-9 with TRBJ1-1, with a tentative D call TRBD1 (5 bases). Germline loops: CDR1 SEHNR, CDR2 FQNEAQ (reference sequence). V shed 2 bases and J shed 2 bases, with 12 bases lying between them. This CDR3 is built from 15 residues. For the CDR3, the DNA is TGTGCCAGCAGCTTACGCGGGGGAGGAAACACTGAAGCTTTCTTT. This codes for CASSLRGGGNTEAFF. Full variable domain (rest looked up from reference TRBV7-9 and TRBJ1-1): DTGVSQNPRHKITKRGQNVTFRCDPISEHNRLYWYRQTLGQGPEFLTYFQNEAQLEKSRLLSDRFSAERPKGSFSTLEIQRTEQGDSAMYLCASSLRGGGNTEAFFGQGTRLTVV.

In this sample, this clone turned up a few times. This chain joins TRBV27 and TRBJ1-1, with a weak D call TRBD1 (5 bases). From germline, CDR1 is MNHEY and CDR2 SMNVEV (reference sequence). Trimming left V 0 bases short and J 4 bases short, with 12 bases between. This CDR3 is built from 15 residues. CDR3 DNA: TGTGCCAGCAGTTTATCGGACACGGGGGGCACTGAAGCTTTCTTT. Translating gives CASSLSDTGGTEAFF.

Comment on this clone: One end of the junction is discordant with germline, which a read error may explain. J is TRBJ1-2 and V is TRBV19, with 7 bases lining up with TRBD1. Germline loops: CDR1 LNHDA, CDR2 SQIVND (reference sequence). There are 15 residues in the CDR3. DNA of the CDR3: TGTGCCAGTAGGACTACAGGGGAAGCTAACTATGGCCACACCTTC. Protein: CASRTTGEANYGHTF.

The chain employs TRBV2 and TRBJ1-5; D call uncertain. V shed 4 bases and J shed 3 bases, with 16 bases lying between them. This CDR3 has 16 residues. Germline V gene data show CDR1 as SNHLY and CDR2 as FYNNEI. The CDR3 here is CASSGHGQQINQPQHF. For the CDR3, the DNA is TGTGCCAGCAGTGGACATGGCCAACAGATCAATCAGCCCCAGCATTTT.

V gene TRBV5-4 combines with J gene TRBJ1-6; D remains ambiguous. This CDR3 is built from 15 residues. V lost 5 bases and J 9 bases, leaving 18 bases between the germline ends. Germline lookup yields CDR1 SGHNT and CDR2 YYREEE (reference sequence). CDR3 nucleotide sequence: TGTGCCAGCAGAACCTCAGAAGGAGAGGGTTCACCCCTCCACTTT. Its protein product is CASRTSEGEGSPLHF. Supplemented by reference TRBV5-4 and TRBJ1-6, the full variable domain reads ETGVTQSPTHLIKTRGQQVTLRCSSQSGHNTVSWYQQALGQGPQFIFQYYREEENGRGNFPPRFSGLQFPNYSSELNVNALELDDSALYLCASRTSEGEGSPLHFGNGTRLTVT.

As to this clone: In the same sample, other DNA sequences code for this CDR3. The V and J genes are TRBV6-5 and TRBJ1-6; no clear D. The CDR3 has 14 residues. Germline lookup yields CDR1 MNHEY and CDR2 SVGAGI. Trimming left V 4 bases short and J 6 bases short, with 10 bases between. Written as DNA, the CDR3 is TGTGCCAGCAGTTTCCCGGGTGCTAATTCACCCCTCCACTTT. Its protein is CASSFPGANSPLHF.

The table lists this clone with a count of one. The chain links TRBV18 to TRBJ2-3; the D is unclear. V was pared by 1 base and J by 3 bases, with 11 bases between. Germline CDR1 KGHSH, CDR2 LQKENI. The CDR3 consists of 15 residues. CDR3 loop: CASSPLARPTDTQYF. DNA of the CDR3: TGTGCCAGCTCACCACTAGCCCGACCTACAGATACGCAGTATTTT.

This rearrangement joins TRBV6-5 to TRBJ1-2; 7 bases map to TRBD1. The CDR3 has 13 amino acids. Per germline, CDR1 MNHEY and CDR2 SVGAGI. The junction had 4 bases not matched to a gene; V was cut back by 3 bases and J by 6 bases. The CDR3 DNA reads as TGTGCCAGCAGTTATGGACAGGACGATGGCTACACCTTC. It yields the protein CASSYGQDDGYTF.

The chain employs TRBV19 and TRBJ2-5; TRBD1 matches at 10 bases. The J call could be wrong; TRBJ2-7 is a better fit for the DNA end. Germline V lookup: CDR1 LNHDA, CDR2 SQIVND (reference sequence). This CDR3 is built from 14 residues. DNA of the CDR3: TGTGCCAGTAGTATGGGACAGGGGTTCTACGAGCAGTACTTC. It translates to CASSMGQGFYEQYF.

This clone occurred a few times. The J gene is TRBJ1-2, the V gene TRBV7-9; weak D call: TRBD1 (6 bases). Trimming took off 1 base at V and 4 bases at J, with 13 bases between the two ends. The CDR3 runs 15 residues. Germline CDR1 and CDR2: SEHNR and FQNEAQ (reference sequence). The CDR3: CASSLDLGAPYGYTF. The CDR3 nucleotides read TGTGCCAGCAGCTTAGATCTGGGGGCCCCCTATGGCTACACCTTC. The whole variable domain, filled in from reference TRBV7-9 and TRBJ1-2, reads DTGVSQNPRHKITKRGQNVTFRCDPISEHNRLYWYRQTLGQGPEFLTYFQNEAQLEKSRLLSDRFSAERPKGSFSTLEIQRTEQGDSAMYLCASSLDLGAPYGYTFGSGTRLTVV.